The source of this TCR beta chain is a study of cytomegalovirus exposure and HLA in healthy donors. General study findings and limits: An Asian-associated ancestry cluster reportedly showed fewer N-insertions than the approximately 670-donor mean in a later analysis. In vitro data verified a few CMV-associated chains as specific for CMV antigens.

The CDR3 contains 12 residues. Trimming took 4 bases from V and 1 from J, leaving 7 bases between them. The germline CDR1 and CDR2 sequences are GTSNPN and SVGIG (reference sequence). Worth noting for this clone: Its matching antigen is unknown.

Primers: 60 Vbeta forward and 13 Jbeta reverse. Here immunoSEQ multiplex PCR was the method, and the copy in TCRdb shows in-frame clones only, minus some. This sample has 150,000 or so clones; about 80% occur once, and the top ten carry more than 10%. Input material: PBMCs. The chain joins TRBV30 to TRBJ1-2; D gene ambiguous. This receptor was identified in a man aged 35-49 years in good health and CMV-seropositive. CDR3 DNA sequence: TGTGCCTGGACGGTGTTTAACTATGGCTACACCTTC. Encoded protein: CAWTVFNYGYTF.